This TCR beta chain was recorded in a study of naive and memory T cell subsets (TCRdb year 2017). For context, the study as a whole: An open-source, UMI-based TCR alpha and beta sequencing pipeline was applied to sorted naive and memory peripheral blood T cell subsets. The functional CMV T cell responses agreed completely with IgG serology results. RNA was DNase-treated and reverse transcribed with TCR constant-region primers, mostly using SuperScript III. What the work shows at the level of the full study, not this receptor alone: A few larger clonotypes were found in naive repertoires, especially CD8, and these larger clonotypes were possibly memory cells re-expressing CD45RA. RNA-based TCR counts may be affected by expression changes linked to T cell activation and differentiation. Single alpha or beta chain sequences, rather than paired alpha/beta receptors, were used to define clonotypes. In both CD4 and CD8 cells, going from naive through CM, EM and EMRA, the Gini index went up while Shannon and inverse Simpson diversity went down. A power law was followed by TCR abundance, with an exponent that differed between naive and memory subsets but was consistent across the three individuals. After error correction, over 90% of naive TCR sequences appeared only once, giving much steeper abundance distributions than memory subsets. The repertoire findings for the naive and memory subsets could not be validated, as no ground truth was available.

From the second PCR step on, the TCR alpha and beta chain libraries were amplified in separate reactions. Donor CMV status was determined by IFNgamma production from CD4+ T cells after overnight stimulation of fresh PBMCs with CMV viral lysate. Using Miltenyi beads, CD4 T cells were first positively selected, and CD8 T cells were then positively selected from the CD4-negative fraction. Cells were stained for CD3, CD4, CD8, CD45RA, CD27 and a live/dead dye and were sorted on a BD Aria II into four subsets based on CD45RA and CD27. A few healthy volunteers provided blood, and the blood of each volunteer was split into CD4 and CD8 T cells and then into four differentiation subsets. Roughly 120 ml of peripheral blood was collected from each donor, and PBMC were isolated from the blood using Ficoll-Paque PLUS density-gradient centrifugation. Sorted cells were lysed in RLT buffer, after which RNA was extracted using a Qiagen RNeasy kit and stored at -80 degrees C.

The library was produced with UMI-ligation and nested PCR. The beta constant-region primer consisted of an equimolar mixture of two oligonucleotides that together covered TRBC1 and TRBC2. A single-stranded oligonucleotide carrying the SP2 primer and a 12-nucleotide UMI was ligated to the 3' end of the cDNA by T4 RNA ligase 1. Four rounds of PCR, combining the SP2 primer with nested alpha and beta constant-region primers, were used to amplify the ligated cDNA. The ligation reaction was kept at 16 degrees C for 20-24 hours. PCR2 was typically run as a SYBR Green qPCR and stopped at a predetermined threshold to prevent over-amplification. Apart from the first purification, every purification step used Agencourt AMPure XP magnetic beads. Libraries were quantified by Qubit and checked on a TapeStation, with a main peak expected near 650 bp. The pooled libraries were sequenced on an Illumina MiSeq using v2 2x251 paired-end kits, which usually yielded roughly 1-2.2 million reads per sample. Each sample's library went into the pool at approximately 4 nM, and roughly 4.5-8% PhiX was added to help with cluster recognition. The authors processed their data as follows. Using tag matching that tolerated one base-pair mismatch, Decombinator assigned V and J genes to FASTQ reads that had been processed by Demultiplexor. By using UMIs, Collapsinator corrected both sequencing errors and the frequency errors caused by PCR heterogeneity. TCRs were translated and CDR3s were extracted from the conserved cysteine to the FGXG phenylalanine by CDR3Translator, with non-productive sequences being flagged. Gini, Shannon entropy and inverse Simpson indices were calculated on repertoires that had been subsampled to equal numbers of UMI-defined TCRs. Within the linear range, a power law was fitted by maximum likelihood to the distributions of clonotype abundance. For one naive CD8 sample, the pipeline and MIGEC produced similar UMI counts, unique TCR numbers and clonal distributions. One analysis removed from the naive repertoire any naive TCRs that were also present in any memory subset from the same donor. A set of approximately 6,800 CMV-associated CDR3 sequences, compiled from VDJdb and a published dataset, was used to search the repertoires. The raw public data were reprocessed by TCRdb itself: fastp quality trimming at Q25, MiXCR clonotype calling, in-frame beta chains only. Merged by CDR3 protein, the rows form single entries marked with the most common genes and DNA. These V and J calls are TCRdb output, not the study's own analysis. The sample includes 130,000 to 150,000 distinct CDR3 sequences, with approximately 15% observed a single time. The ten largest clones represent about 0.13% of the sample.

This clonotype came up a few times. Its antigen target is currently unknown. Per-base quality was not reported, and no clone a single base away is much larger than it. Measured from the cysteine to the phenylalanine, the CDR3 is 15 residues long. The read is trimmed to its CDR3 DNA, 45 bases read in frame from base 1. This receptor was obtained from a human donor in good health. The receptor chain draws on TRBV21-1 and TRBJ2-2. TRBV21-1 is tagged as a pseudogene. Sequences were obtained from naive CD4+ T cells from blood. What this sample's cell subset or site label stands for: naive T cells, CD45RA high CD27+. CDR3 region: CASSKRTANTGELFF. The nucleotide sequence reads TGTGCCAGCAGCAAAAGAACGGCTAACACCGGGGAGCTGTTTTTT.